This T cell receptor (beta chain) originates from a study of PD-1 blockade in mismatch repair-deficient tumors. A few pembrolizumab responders had their TCRs sequenced. The protocol was immunoSEQ multiplex PCR, while the TCRdb copy is restricted to in-frame clones and leaves out a portion. The sample lists approximately 38,000 clones, roughly three quarters occurring once. This CDR3 contains 12 residues. CDR1 and CDR2 (germline): SEHNR, FQNEAQ (reference sequence). The V gene lost 11 bases and the J gene lost 6 bases, with 14 bases spanning the gap. This TCR derives from an adult with mismatch repair-deficient cancer. Sequenced material: peripheral blood, taken 4 weeks after starting pembrolizumab. The V and J genes are TRBV7-9 and TRBJ2-1; possible D gene TRBD2, 5 bases. In DNA, the CDR3 is TGTGCCGGAAAAGCGGTATTCAATGAGCAGTTCTTC. This sequence encodes CAGKAVFNEQFF.